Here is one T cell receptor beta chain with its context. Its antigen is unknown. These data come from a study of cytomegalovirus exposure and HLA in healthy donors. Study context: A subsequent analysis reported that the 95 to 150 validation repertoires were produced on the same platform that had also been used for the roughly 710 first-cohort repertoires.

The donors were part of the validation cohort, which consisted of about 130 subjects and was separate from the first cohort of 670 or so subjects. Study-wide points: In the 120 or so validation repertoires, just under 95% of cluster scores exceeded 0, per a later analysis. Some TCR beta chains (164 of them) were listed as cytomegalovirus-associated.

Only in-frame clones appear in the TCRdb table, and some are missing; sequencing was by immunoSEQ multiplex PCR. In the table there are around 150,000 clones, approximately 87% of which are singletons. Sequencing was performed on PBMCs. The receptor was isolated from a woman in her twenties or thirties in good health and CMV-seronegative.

The chain's CDR3 is CASDGRGSYEQYF. The CDR3 nucleotides are TGTGCCAGCGACGGGAGGGGCTCCTACGAGCAGTACTTC. The chain has TRBV28 and TRBJ2-7, with 8 positions matching TRBD2. The V gene end was trimmed by 8 bases and the J gene end by 0 bases; junction bases not matched to a gene: 3. There are 13 residues in the CDR3. Germline CDR1 is MDHEN and CDR2 is SYDVKM.